These T cell receptor beta chains were read from a single sample in a study of cytomegalovirus exposure and HLA in healthy donors. TCRdb's copy holds only in-frame clones and misses some; the assay was immunoSEQ multiplex PCR. The sample has approximately 100,000 clones, over 70% seen once. The sample consisted of PBMCs. The receptors originated from a man younger than 30 in good health and CMV-seropositive. The conserved cysteine and the conserved F or W are not part of the CDR3 here. Each record gives: clone size, V gene, CDR3 protein. Expanded clones are given a class, and other clones once, few, many or no size at all.

>-|TRBV28
ASSLTPRGYT
>-|TRBV19
ASSGGGALSYGYT
>-|TRBV6-1
ASSEIFRPYEQY
>-|TRBV5-1
ASSGGAKSEKLF
>-|TRBV29-1
SVGPSGGAGNIQY
>-|TRBV7-8
ASSLPRGGREQETQY
>-|TRBV7-9
ASSFSQGENIQY
>few|TRBV6-6
ASRQNTEAF
>-|TRBV5-1
ASSIGGTDTQY
>-|TRBV7-2
ASSSGQGFNEKLF
>-|TRBV5-1
ASSLLPGTGAISYGYT
>-|TRBV7-9
ASGLPGAGTEAF
>-|TRBV5-4
ASSGAVDNYGYT
>-|TRBV7-3
ASSSSGGASYEQY
>-|TRBV14
ASSRDRLNTEAF
>-|TRBV2
ASSEARQGSFEQY
>-|TRBV5-1
ASSSQGLAVAKNIQY
>-|TRBV28
ASSSRAGRETQY
>-|TRBV10-3
AISESPLVIGELF
>-|TRBV5-1
ASSLGQGQETQY
>-|TRBV27
ASREAGGFETQY
>-|TRBV29-1
SVEDAFRQGDQPQH
>-|TRBV2
ASSVGRAYEQY
>-|TRBV6-5
ASSYDRAVTNEKLF
>-|TRBV7-7
ASSPLAGGSNEQF
>few|TRBV6-6
ATRRVQEAF
>-|TRBV7-9
ASSSLSGQGPLGEKLF
>-|TRBV30
AWSPPRGLQPQH
>-|TRBV5-1
ASSLGASNEKLF
>-|TRBV18
ASSRSQGSKNSPLH
>-|TRBV5-6
ATTRQGEQETQY
>-|TRBV21-1
ASSKSRHFQETQY
>-|TRBV7-8
ASSLGSGQGFTDTQY
>-|TRBV27
ASSLSVRQPAYEQY